A selection of T cell receptor beta chains follows, all from one sample in a study of CD8 T cells in ankylosing spondylitis. One entry per CDR3 protein results from TCRdb running MiXCR on the 5' RACE reads. The table has 400,000 or so distinct CDR3 sequences, 25% to 30% seen once; the top ten hold about 1%. The sequenced sample was blood, either unsorted or a sorted T cell fraction (not recorded which). These TCRs come from a male donor with ankylosing spondylitis. CDR3s include the opening cysteine and the closing phenylalanine or tryptophan. A D gene is named only where the DNA matches it firmly. Expanded clones are given a class, and other clones once, few, many or no size at all.

TRBJ2-5 13 TRBV29-1 . . TGCAGCGCCCAGGGACTTGGACAAGAGACCCAGTACTTC CSAQGLGQETQYF
TRBJ2-3 11 TRBV25-1 . . TGTGCCACCGGCCTCACAGATACGCAGTATTTT CATGLTDTQYF
TRBJ2-1 15 TRBV28 TRBD2 . TGTGCCAGCAGGCCCACTAGCGGGATGGCAGGTGAGCAGTTCTTC CASRPTSGMAGEQFF
TRBJ1-4 14 TRBV7-9 . few TGTGCCAGCAGCTCCCTCGGGACCTCCGGCCCACTGTTTTTT CASSSLGTSGPLFF
TRBJ2-3 15 TRBV11-3 . . TGTGCCAGCAGCTTAGGGCAGGAGCGCACAGATACGCAGTATTTT CASSLGQERTDTQYF
TRBJ1-2 12 TRBV6-1 . . TGTGCCAGCAGAAGGGACGCGGGTGGCTACACCTTC CASRRDAGGYTF
TRBJ1-1 12 TRBV29-1 . . TGCAGCGTTGGCCCAGGGCACACTGTAGCTTTCTTT CSVGPGHTVAFF
TRBJ2-5 15 TRBV6-5 . few TGTGCCAGCAGTTACTCTGGGGGAGGGGGAGAGACCCAGTACTTC CASSYSGGGGETQYF
TRBJ2-1 17 TRBV7-8 . . TGTGCCAGCAGCTTAGAATCTCGGGGGAGCTCCTACAATGAGCAGTTCTTC CASSLESRGSSYNEQFF
TRBJ1-6 12 TRBV20-1 . few TGCAGTGCTAGTTTCGGAAATTCACCCCTCCACTTT CSASFGNSPLHF
TRBJ2-1 15 TRBV20-1 TRBD2 . TGCAGTGCTAGGCTCCTAGCGGGAGGGCCCAATGAGCAGTTCTTC CSARLLAGGPNEQFF
TRBJ2-6 15 TRBV5-1 . . TGCGCCAGCAGCTTGGCGACCTCTGGGGCCAACGTCCTGACTTTC CASSLATSGANVLTF
TRBJ1-2 13 TRBV7-9 . . TGTGCCAGCAGCTGGGAGACAGTCTATGGCTACACCTTC CASSWETVYGYTF
TRBJ1-1 15 TRBV5-6 . few TGTGCCAGCAGCCTGGGGGGGGGAATGAACACTGAAGCTTTCTTT CASSLGGGMNTEAFF
TRBJ2-1 14 TRBV9 . . TGTGCCAGCAGCGTAGCGGCTTTTAAGGATGAGCAGTTCTTC CASSVAAFKDEQFF
TRBJ2-1 20 TRBV11-2 TRBD2 . TGTGCCAGCAGCCCCCGGACAGTGTTAGCGGGAGGGCCGAGGTACAATGAGCAGTTCTTC CASSPRTVLAGGPRYNEQFF
TRBJ2-2 15 TRBV7-9 . many TGTGCCAGCAGAACCGGGACGGCGAACACCGGGGAGCTGTTTTTT CASRTGTANTGELFF
TRBJ1-1 12 TRBV6-5 . . TGTGCCAGCAGGGGGGGGGCCAAAGAAAGTTTCTTT CASRGGAKESFF
TRBJ2-5 14 TRBV7-2 . many TGTGCCAGCAGCTTAAATCAGGGGGGGGAGACCCAGTACTTC CASSLNQGGETQYF
TRBJ2-3 16 TRBV2 . few TGTGCCAGCAGTGAAAGGGTGCCGGGACCTTCAGATACGCAGTATTTT CASSERVPGPSDTQYF
TRBJ1-1 14 TRBV20-1 . few TGCAGTGCTCCCCCGGGACACCGAAACACTGAAGCTTTCTTT CSAPPGHRNTEAFF
TRBJ1-5 20 TRBV12-3/TRBV12-4 . . TGTGCCAGCAGTTTAAGACGGGGGATCGGACACCGATATAGCAATCAGCCCCAGCATTTT CASSLRRGIGHRYSNQPQHF
TRBJ1-1 14 TRBV5-1 TRBD1 few TGCGCCAGCAGCTGGGACAGGGGGCTCACTGAAGCTTTCTTT CASSWDRGLTEAFF
TRBJ1-6 15 TRBV25-1 . . TGTGCCAGCAGTGAACCGGGGTTCCATAATTCACCCCTCCACTTT CASSEPGFHNSPLHF
TRBJ1-1 16 TRBV7-2 TRBD1 . TGTGCCAGCAGCCCAGGGGGTGCCCTACGGGGCACTGAAGCTTTCTTT CASSPGGALRGTEAFF
TRBJ1-2 11 TRBV19 . . TGTGCCACCCAATACAGGGACGGCTACACCTTC CATQYRDGYTF
TRBJ2-3 16 TRBV5-1 . many TGCGCCAGCGGAGAGGTCCGGGGGCGCGGCACAGATACGCAGTATTTT CASGEVRGRGTDTQYF
TRBJ2-7 13 TRBV10-3 . . TGTGCCATCAGTGGGACATTTGAGGACGAGCAGTACTTC CAISGTFEDEQYF
TRBJ2-1 15 TRBV10-2 TRBD2 . TGCGCCATCGGAAGGGGGACTAGCGAGTTCAATGAGCAGTTCTTC CAIGRGTSEFNEQFF
TRBJ2-2 16 TRBV6-2/TRBV6-3 . . TGTGCCAGCAGAATTGAGGGACTTAAGAACACCGGGGAGCTGTTTTTT CASRIEGLKNTGELFF
TRBJ2-1 13 TRBV12-3/TRBV12-4 . . TGTGCCAGCATCGGCAACTCCTACAATGAGCAGTTCTTC CASIGNSYNEQFF
TRBJ1-5 16 TRBV7-8 . . TGTGCCAGCAGCTTAGCCCGGACGACTAGCAATCAGACCCAGCATTTT CASSLARTTSNQTQHF
TRBJ2-1 17 TRBV20-1 TRBD2 . TGCAGTGCCCCCACTAGCGTCGCGTTTCGGCCTTCCAATGAGCAGTTCTTC CSAPTSVAFRPSNEQFF
TRBJ1-3 13 TRBV7-2 . . TGTGCCAGCAGCCTCCCCCGAATTGACACCATATATTTT CASSLPRIDTIYF
TRBJ1-1 15 TRBV18 TRBD1 . TGTGCCAGCTCACCGAGACAGGGGGTGAACACTGAAGCTTTCTTT CASSPRQGVNTEAFF
TRBJ1-2 16 TRBV4-1 . . TGCGCCAGCAGCCAACAGGACAGACCCGGCAGCTATGGCTACACCTTC CASSQQDRPGSYGYTF
TRBJ2-2 15 TRBV20-1 TRBD2 . TGCAGTGCTAGATCCAGCGGGATGAACACCGGGGAGCTGTTTTTT CSARSSGMNTGELFF
TRBJ2-1 16 TRBV21-1 . . TGTGCCAGCAGCCCGCCTAGGGCGGCCTCCTACAATGAGCAGTTCTTC CASSPPRAASYNEQFF
TRBJ2-1 15 TRBV12-3/TRBV12-4 TRBD2 few TGTGCCAGCACCTTCCTAGCGGGCCACTACAATGAGCAGTTCTTC CASTFLAGHYNEQFF
TRBJ2-3 17 TRBV11-2 TRBD2 few TGTGCCAGCAGCTACCTAGCGGGATGGAGAAGCACAGATACGCAGTATTTT CASSYLAGWRSTDTQYF
TRBJ1-2 14 TRBV20-1 . . TGCAGTGCTAGAGATTGGCTGAATCTCTATGGCTACACCTTC CSARDWLNLYGYTF
TRBJ1-4 13 TRBV24-1 . few TGTGCCACCAGTGATCGATGGGGGGAAAAACTGTTTTTT CATSDRWGEKLFF
TRBJ1-1 14 TRBV29-1 TRBD1 few TGCAGCGTACAGGGGGCTCTTCTAATGACTGAAGCTTTCTTT CSVQGALLMTEAFF
TRBJ2-2 17 TRBV7-8 . . TGTGCCAGCAGCTTAGGACATGGGATTCCAGGCACCGGGGAGCTGTTTTTT CASSLGHGIPGTGELFF
TRBJ1-6 15 TRBV30 TRBD1 . TGTGCCTGGAGTGTAGGAATGGGACAGGGCTCACCCCTCCACTTT CAWSVGMGQGSPLHF